This passage covers 31 T cell receptor beta chains from one sample sequenced in a study of sequential checkpoint blockade in melanoma. TCRdb keeps only in-frame clones here, not all; method: immunoSEQ multiplex PCR. Of 4,500 to 6,000 clones detected, roughly 36% appear once; the ten largest clones hold under 7%. Treatment noted: randomized to nivolumab then ipilimumab (arm A) or the reverse (arm B). The sequencing used tumor tissue (inferred from file names), collected from a patient given nivolumab and ipilimumab in sequence. These receptors were obtained from a human donor with melanoma.

V gene TRBV11-3 combines with J gene TRBJ1-2; D not resolved. CDR1 is SGHNT, CDR2 YENEEA, per germline. Trimming left V 4 bases short and J 2 bases short, with 11 bases between. The CDR3 consists of 14 residues. The CDR3 here is CASSWSGGNYGYTF. CDR3 nucleotides: TGTGCCAGCAGCTGGAGTGGCGGAAACTATGGCTACACCTTC. The entire variable domain, with the rest obtained from reference TRBV11-3 and TRBJ1-2, is as follows: EAGVVQSPRYKIIEKKQPVAFWCNPISGHNTLYWYLQNLGQGPELLIRYENEEAVDDSQLPKDRFSAERLKGVDSTLKIQPAELGDSAVYLCASSWSGGNYGYTFGSGTRLTVV.

This chain joins TRBV19 and TRBJ2-7, with unresolved D. The CDR3 loop spans 15 amino acids. Germline CDR1 LNHDA, CDR2 SQIVND (reference sequence). Trimming removed 3 bases at V and 0 bases at J, with 12 bases between. This chain's CDR3 is CASSIPGPSSYEQYF. The CDR3 region has the DNA TGTGCCAGTAGTATCCCAGGTCCAAGCTCCTACGAGCAGTACTTC.

The CDR3 sequence: CASSTGTGRNGELFF. In DNA form, the CDR3 reads TGTGCCAGCAGCACCGGGACAGGGCGGAACGGGGAGCTGTTTTTT. The V call is TRBV11-3, the J call TRBJ2-2, with TRBD1 identical over 9 bases. The CDR3 loop spans 15 amino acids. CDR1 SGHNT and CDR2 YENEEA come from the germline V gene. Trimming took 5 bases from V and 7 from J; bases not matched to a gene: 8.

Judged by abundance, this clone is medium-sized. The chain links TRBV6-8 to TRBJ1-1; D is perhaps TRBD1 (5 bases). The CDR3 totals 13 residues. Deletions cut 8 bases from V and 0 bases from J, with 10 bases between. Germline V CDR1 and CDR2: MNHGY, SAAAGT. The CDR3 reads CASGAALNTEAFF. The CDR3, as DNA: TGTGCCAGCGGGGCGGCCTTGAACACTGAAGCTTTCTTT.

A note on this clone: An end of the junction differs from the germline gene, which may be a read error. V gene TRBV5-1 combines with J gene TRBJ2-7; D is unresolved. The germline V gene encodes CDR1 SGHRS and CDR2 YFSETQ. The CDR3 length is 15 residues. The CDR3 region is CASSLVAGKGYEQYF. CDR3 DNA sequence: TGCGCCAGCAGTTTGGTCGCTGGGAAGGGATACGAGCAGTACTTC. Full variable domain (missing parts from reference TRBV5-1 and TRBJ2-7): KAGVTQTPRYLIKTRGQQVTLSCSPISGHRSVSWYQQTPGQGLQFLFEYFSETQRNKGNFPGRFSGRQFSNSRSEMNVSTLELGDSALYLCASSLVAGKGYEQYFGPGTRLTVT.

This chain uses TRBV7-6 with TRBJ1-2, with TRBD1 matching over 9 bases. The junction had 7 bases not matched to a gene; V was cut back by 5 bases and J by 6 bases. CDR1 is SGHVS and CDR2 is FNYEAQ in the germline V gene. The CDR3 extends over 14 amino acids. The CDR3 loop is CASSHVQGADGYTF. CDR3 in DNA: TGTGCCAGCAGCCACGTACAGGGGGCGGATGGCTACACCTTC. The full variable domain, with the rest looked up from reference TRBV7-6 and TRBJ1-2, is GAGVSQSPRYKVTKRGQDVALRCDPISGHVSLYWYRQALGQGPEFLTYFNYEAQQDKSGLPNDRFSAERPEGSISTLTIQRTEQRDSAMYRCASSHVQGADGYTFGSGTRLTVV.

J is TRBJ2-7 and V is TRBV11-3; no clear D gene. The V and J ends lost 1 base and 1 base respectively, with 8 bases between them. The CDR3 covers 14 residues. CDR1 is SGHNT, CDR2 YENEEA, per germline. The CDR3 nucleotides read TGTGCCAGCAGCTTAGGCTCTACTTCCTACGAGCAGTACTTC. Protein: CASSLGSTSYEQYF.

The rearrangement links TRBV28 to TRBJ2-7; 11 positions agree with TRBD2. The CDR3 runs 17 residues. Germline assignment: CDR1 MDHEN and CDR2 SYDVKM. V was pared by 6 bases and J by 7 bases, with 17 bases of the junction left unmatched. CDR3 in amino acids: CASSPSRGVAGGVEQYF. The CDR3 DNA follows: TGTGCCAGCAGCCCATCGCGGGGCGTAGCGGGGGGGGTGGAGCAGTACTTC. Using reference TRBV28 and TRBJ2-7 for the parts outside the CDR3, the full variable domain is DVKVTQSSRYLVKRTGEKVFLECVQDMDHENMFWYRQDPGLGLRLIYFSYDVKMKEKGDIPEGYSVSREKKERFSLILESASTNQTSMYLCASSPSRGVAGGVEQYFGPGTRLTVT.

V gene TRBV11-3 combines with J gene TRBJ1-1, with D unclear. The V gene lost 5 bases and the J gene lost 4 bases, with 14 bases spanning the gap. Germline lookup yields CDR1 SGHNT and CDR2 YENEEA. This CDR3 spans 14 amino acids. The CDR3 DNA reads TGTGCCAGCAGCACTCGGACCGGTGGCACTGAAGCTTTCTTT. Its translation is CASSTRTGGTEAFF.

This clone was seen only a few times. The rearrangement joins TRBV18 to TRBJ1-1; 8 bases match TRBD1. This CDR3 comprises 15 residues. J gave up 1 base and V 6 bases, and 7 bases lay outside the gene matches. Germline CDR1 and CDR2: KGHSH and LQKENI. CDR3 in amino acids: CASSGGTGGNTEAFF. DNA of the CDR3: TGTGCCAGCTCGGGGGGGACAGGAGGGAACACTGAAGCTTTCTTT.

The sample holds a few counts of this clone. DNA for the CDR3: TGCAGCGTTTCGGACAGGATCGGTGAAAAACTGTTTTTT. This gives the protein CSVSDRIGEKLFF. This chain joins TRBV29-1 and TRBJ1-4; 7 bases agree with TRBD1. The CDR3 has 13 residues. V shed 5 bases and J 7 bases; nucleotides not matched to a gene: 7. Germline CDR1 is SQVTM and CDR2 is ANQGSEA.

The chain recombines TRBV28 with TRBJ1-2; the match to TRBD1 covers 12 bases. After removal of 3 bases from V and 9 bases from J, the junction contained 11 bases not matched to a gene. CDR3 length: 16 residues. Germline lookup yields CDR1 MDHEN and CDR2 SYDVKM. The CDR3: CASSLPPGTGGPRYTF. CDR3 in DNA: TGTGCCAGCAGTTTGCCTCCTGGGACAGGGGGCCCTCGCTACACCTTC.

This clone has just a few counts. V usage is TRBV6-8 and J usage is TRBJ1-3; D perhaps matches TRBD1 (5 bases). Between the trimmed V and J ends, which lost 6 bases and 0 bases, there was a span of 21 bases. The CDR3 spans 18 residues. The germline gives CDR1 MNHGY, CDR2 SAAAGT. The CDR3: CASSLGGRRSTSGNTIYF. CDR3 nucleotide sequence: TGTGCCAGCAGCCTGGGGGGTAGAAGGTCAACCTCTGGAAACACCATATATTTT.

A single count supports this clone. J is TRBJ1-2 and V is TRBV28; D gene ambiguous. V lost 6 bases, J lost 4 bases, and 15 bases lay in between. The CDR3 contains 14 residues. CDR1 MDHEN and CDR2 SYDVKM come from the germline V gene. CDR3 loop: CASSNPTSFYGYTF. In DNA form, the CDR3 reads TGTGCCAGCAGCAATCCTACAAGCTTCTATGGCTACACCTTC.

This clone is judged medium-sized. Different DNA sequences within this sample yield the same CDR3. V usage is TRBV12-5 and J usage is TRBJ1-1; D is perhaps TRBD1 (5 bases). The CDR3 length is 14 residues. Germline loops: CDR1 LGHNT, CDR2 FRNRAP. As DNA, the CDR3 is TGTGCCAGCACCCCAGGACACCAGAACACTGAAGCTTTCTTT. Amino acids: CASTPGHQNTEAFF. Together with reference TRBV12-5 and TRBJ1-1, the CDR3 gives the full variable domain: DARVTQTPRHKVTEMGQEVTMRCQPILGHNTVFWYRQTMMQGLELLAYFRNRAPLDDSGMPKDRFSAEMPDATLATLKIQPSEPRDSAVYFCASTPGHQNTEAFFGQGTRLTVV.

J is TRBJ2-7 and V is TRBV6-8; tentative D call: TRBD1 (6 bases). V was shortened by 8 bases and J by 7 bases, with 15 bases between the two germline ends. CDR3 length equals 12 residues. Germline CDR1 reads MNHGY; CDR2 reads SAAAGT. CDR3: CASAVRGGEQYF. CDR3 bases: TGTGCCAGCGCCGTACGAGGGGGTGAGCAGTACTTC.

The V and J genes are TRBV28 and TRBJ1-2; D is unresolved. CDR1 is MDHEN and CDR2 is SYDVKM in the germline V gene. This CDR3 is built from 12 residues. Trimming left V 6 bases short and J 4 bases short, with 9 bases between. In nucleotides, the CDR3 is TGTGCCAGCAGAAAGGGCAGCTATGGCTACACCTTC. Translated: CASRKGSYGYTF.

This clone was counted only a few times. The chain is built from TRBV28 and TRBJ1-4, with 7 bases aligning to TRBD1. V shed 7 bases, J shed 0 bases, and the junction held 2 bases outside the gene matches. CDR1 and CDR2 from the germline V gene are MDHEN and SYDVKM. The CDR3 consists of 14 residues. The CDR3 region has the DNA TGTGCCAGCAAAACAGGGGCAACTAATGAAAAACTGTTTTTT. This gives the protein CASKTGATNEKLFF.

The V and J genes are TRBV14 and TRBJ2-3; D possibly matches TRBD1 or TRBD2 (5 bases each). V dropped 5 bases and J dropped 2 bases, with 11 bases sitting between them. Germline V gives CDR1 SGHDN, CDR2 FVKESK. This CDR3 region has 14 residues. CDR3 region: CASSGGLNTDTQYF. The CDR3 region has the DNA TGTGCCAGCAGCGGGGGTCTCAACACAGATACGCAGTATTTT.

The chain links TRBV5-1 to TRBJ1-3; D is undetermined. The V end was cut by 3 bases, the J end by 0 bases, with 16 bases between. This CDR3 is built from 17 residues. The germline CDR1 and CDR2 sequences are SGHRS and YFSETQ. CDR3 region: CASSSSTDGPSGNTIYF. The CDR3 region has the DNA TGCGCCAGCAGCTCCTCAACCGACGGACCCTCTGGAAACACCATATATTTT. Full variable domain (missing parts from reference TRBV5-1 and TRBJ1-3): KAGVTQTPRYLIKTRGQQVTLSCSPISGHRSVSWYQQTPGQGLQFLFEYFSETQRNKGNFPGRFSGRQFSNSRSEMNVSTLELGDSALYLCASSSSTDGPSGNTIYFGEGSWLTVV.

The chain joins TRBV29-1 to TRBJ1-1; D might be TRBD1 (6 bases). CDR3 length: 13 amino acids. The ends were cut back, 4 bases at V and 4 bases at J, with 13 bases in the middle. Germline-derived CDR1 and CDR2 are SQVTM and ANQGSEA. The CDR3 protein is CSVVGGQSTEAFF. CDR3 DNA: TGCAGCGTTGTGGGGGGCCAGAGCACTGAAGCTTTCTTT.

This chain links TRBV11-3 with TRBJ2-1; 12 bases agree with TRBD1. CDR1 SGHNT and CDR2 YENEEA come from the germline V gene. V gave up 3 bases and J gave up 10 bases; unmatched junction bases: 7. This CDR3 has 15 amino acids. The CDR3 protein is CASSFIGTGGGEQFF. The CDR3 coding sequence is TGTGCCAGCAGCTTCATCGGGACAGGGGGCGGCGAGCAGTTCTTC.

This clone was found a few times. The chain couples TRBV11-3 to TRBJ2-7, with TRBD2 identical over 10 bases. The CDR3 extends over 16 amino acids. The junction had 7 bases not matched to a gene; V was cut back by 3 bases and J by 2 bases. Germline V CDR1 and CDR2: SGHNT, YENEEA. The CDR3 DNA sequence: TGTGCCAGCAGCTTTGGAGTAGCGGGAGGCCCCTACGAGCAGTACTTC. Its protein is CASSFGVAGGPYEQYF.

The gene calls are TRBV29-1 and TRBJ2-3; TRBD2 matches 11 bases. CDR3 length: 13 amino acids. The germline gives CDR1 SQVTM, CDR2 ANQGSEA. With 7 bases clipped from V and 0 bases from J, the junction kept 0 bases outside the gene matches. CDR3 in amino acids: CSGTSGSTDTQYF. The CDR3, as DNA: TGCAGCGGGACTAGCGGGAGCACAGATACGCAGTATTTT.

V is TRBV28 and J is TRBJ1-2; 7 nucleotides line up with TRBD1. Germline assignment: CDR1 MDHEN and CDR2 SYDVKM. This CDR3 region has 15 residues. V dropped 3 bases and J dropped 7; count of bases not matched to a gene: 11. The CDR3 is CASSFAGTATRGYTF. The CDR3 bases are TGTGCCAGCAGTTTCGCGGGGACAGCTACCCGTGGCTACACCTTC.

This clone turned up a few times. CDR3 residues: CASRGPLNTEAFF. The CDR3 bases are TGTGCCAGCAGGGGACCCTTGAACACTGAAGCTTTCTTT. V is TRBV28 and J is TRBJ1-1; weak D call: TRBD1 (5 bases). CDR3 length equals 13 residues. Germline-derived CDR1 and CDR2 are MDHEN and SYDVKM. Trimming left V 6 bases short and J 0 bases short, with 8 bases between.

The V and J genes are TRBV28 and TRBJ2-2, with 7 bases matching TRBD2. Trimming removed 5 bases from V and 1 base from J; junction bases left unmatched: 4. Per germline, CDR1 MDHEN and CDR2 SYDVKM. There are 15 residues in the CDR3. CDR3 sequence (DNA): TGTGCCAGCAGTAAAGCGGGGAGGAACACCGGGGAGCTGTTTTTT. Its translation is CASSKAGRNTGELFF.

The chain joins TRBV27 to TRBJ2-3, with D unresolved. CDR1 MNHEY and CDR2 SMNVEV come from the germline V gene (reference sequence). The CDR3 contains 14 residues. Between the trimmed V and J ends, which lost 5 bases and 8 bases, there was a span of 17 bases. CDR3 bases: TGTGCCAGCAGTCCCCTAGATGTCGGTGGTACGCAGTATTTT. Translating gives CASSPLDVGGTQYF.

This clone has more than one count but fewer than ten. The chain couples TRBV29-1 to TRBJ2-7, with unresolved D. There are 13 residues in the CDR3. The V end was cut by 5 bases, the J end by 2 bases, with 13 bases between. Germline V gene data show CDR1 as SQVTM and CDR2 as ANQGSEA. The CDR3 coding sequence is TGCAGCGTTTATTACGGGTACGCCTACGAGCAGTACTTC. Its protein product is CSVYYGYAYEQYF.

The gene calls are TRBV11-3 and TRBJ2-1; no definite D call. The CDR3 spans 14 residues. The V end lost 1 base, the J end lost 6 bases, and 10 bases lay between the germline ends. CDR1 is SGHNT and CDR2 is YENEEA in the germline V gene. The CDR3 sequence: CASSLVPPINEQFF. Written as DNA, the CDR3 is TGTGCCAGCAGCTTAGTACCCCCCATCAATGAGCAGTTCTTC.

This chain joins TRBV5-1 and TRBJ1-1; D is perhaps TRBD1 (6 bases). V gave up 0 bases and J gave up 1 base, with 13 bases separating them. This CDR3 spans 16 amino acids. Germline V gene sequence: CDR1 SGHRS, CDR2 YFSETQ. CDR3 in DNA: TGCGCCAGCAGCTTGGCCCCCCTGGACAGGAACACTGAAGCTTTCTTT. It yields the protein CASSLAPLDRNTEAFF. Full variable domain (outside the CDR3, taken from reference TRBV5-1 and TRBJ1-1): KAGVTQTPRYLIKTRGQQVTLSCSPISGHRSVSWYQQTPGQGLQFLFEYFSETQRNKGNFPGRFSGRQFSNSRSEMNVSTLELGDSALYLCASSLAPLDRNTEAFFGQGTRLTVV.